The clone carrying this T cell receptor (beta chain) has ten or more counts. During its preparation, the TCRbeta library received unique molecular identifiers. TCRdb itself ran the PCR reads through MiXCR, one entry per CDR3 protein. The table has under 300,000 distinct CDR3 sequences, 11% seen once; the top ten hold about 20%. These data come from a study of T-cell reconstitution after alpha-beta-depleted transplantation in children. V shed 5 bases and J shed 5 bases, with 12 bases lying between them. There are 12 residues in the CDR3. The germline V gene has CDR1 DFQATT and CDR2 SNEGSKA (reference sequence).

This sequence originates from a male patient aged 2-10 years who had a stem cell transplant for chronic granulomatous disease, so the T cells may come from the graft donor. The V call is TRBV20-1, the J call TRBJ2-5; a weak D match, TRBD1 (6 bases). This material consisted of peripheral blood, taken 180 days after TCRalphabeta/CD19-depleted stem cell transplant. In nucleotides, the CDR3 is TGCAGTGCTGGGCTGGGGGCGGAGACCCAGTACTTC. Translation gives CSAGLGAETQYF.